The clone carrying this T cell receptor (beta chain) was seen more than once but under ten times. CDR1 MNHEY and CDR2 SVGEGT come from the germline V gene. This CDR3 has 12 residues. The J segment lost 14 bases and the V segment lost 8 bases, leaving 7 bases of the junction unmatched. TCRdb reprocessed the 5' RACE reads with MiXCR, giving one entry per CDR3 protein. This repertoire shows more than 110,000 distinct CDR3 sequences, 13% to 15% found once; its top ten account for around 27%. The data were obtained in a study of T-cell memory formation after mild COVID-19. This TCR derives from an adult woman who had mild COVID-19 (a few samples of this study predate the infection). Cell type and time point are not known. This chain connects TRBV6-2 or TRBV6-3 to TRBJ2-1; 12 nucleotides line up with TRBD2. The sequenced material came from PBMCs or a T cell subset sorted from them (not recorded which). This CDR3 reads CASSTSGRTKFF. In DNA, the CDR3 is TGTGCCAGCTCGACTAGCGGGAGAACAAAGTTCTTC.